These T cell receptor beta chains were read from a single sample in a study of pediatric ulcerative colitis. Sequenced by immunoSEQ multiplex PCR; TCRdb stores in-frame clones only, minus some. The table includes 55,000 to 80,000 clones, more than 60% detected once. Source material: blood. The receptors were sampled from a boy aged 5-17 years with moderate ulcerative colitis. The CDR3 runs from the conserved cysteine through the conserved F or W. A D gene is named only where the DNA matches it firmly. Expanded clones are given a class, and other clones once, few, many or no size at all.

-,TRBJ1-2,-,TRBV12-5,CASGLEEGVGYTF,TGTGCTAGTGGTTTGGAGGAAGGGGTAGGCTACACCTTC
-,TRBJ2-2,-,TRBV5-6,CASSTPPVQGGELFF,TGTGCCAGCTCTACCCCCCCGGTCCAGGGCGGGGAGCTGTTTTTT
TRBD1,TRBJ2-1,-,TRBV27,CASSSLKGTGNLKSYNEQFF,TGTGCCAGCAGTTCCTTGAAGGGGACAGGGAACCTAAAATCCTACAATGAGCAGTTCTTC
TRBD2,TRBJ2-5,-,TRBV4-3,CASSQGPSGSNQETQYF,TGCGCCAGCAGCCAAGGCCCTAGCGGGAGCAACCAAGAGACCCAGTACTTC
TRBD1,TRBJ1-1,-,TRBV7-6,CASSEDRDTEAFF,TGTGCCAGCAGCGAGGACAGGGACACTGAAGCTTTCTTT
-,TRBJ2-3,-,TRBV7-3,CASSSPGGRGDTQYF,TGTGCCAGCAGCTCCCCGGGTGGCCGGGGAGATACGCAGTATTTT
TRBD1,TRBJ2-1,-,TRBV29-1,CSVVGQAPQFNNEQFF,TGCAGCGTTGTAGGACAGGCCCCCCAATTTAACAATGAGCAGTTCTTC
TRBD2,TRBJ2-3,once,TRBV30,CAWTGTSTYTDTQYF,TGTGCCTGGACCGGGACTAGCACTTACACAGATACGCAGTATTTT
-,TRBJ2-7,-,TRBV27,CASSASVGRYEQYF,TGTGCCAGCAGTGCTAGCGTGGGTAGGTACGAGCAGTACTTC
-,TRBJ2-1,-,TRBV15,CATSSQGKNYNEQFF,TGTGCCACCAGCAGTCAGGGGAAAAACTACAATGAGCAGTTCTTC
-,TRBJ1-1,-,TRBV7-2,CASSLFGGTGTEAFF,TGTGCCAGCAGCTTATTTGGGGGTACGGGCACTGAAGCTTTCTTT
-,TRBJ1-4,-,TRBV5-6,CASSLRSGGNEKLFF,TGTGCCAGCAGCTTGCGGTCTGGGGGTAATGAAAAACTGTTTTTT
TRBD1,TRBJ1-2,-,TRBV10-3,CAIRTTGDGGYTF,TGTGCCATCAGAACGACAGGGGACGGCGGCTACACCTTC
-,TRBJ2-1,-,TRBV15,CATSRGDLAYNEQFF,TGTGCCACCAGCAGAGGGGACTTAGCCTACAATGAGCAGTTCTTC
TRBD1,TRBJ1-1,-,TRBV4-1,CASSQRSVGGGQGMNTEAFF,TGCGCCAGCAGCCAAAGGTCGGTGGGTGGGGGACAGGGAATGAACACTGAAGCTTTCTTT
-,TRBJ2-3,-,TRBV9,CASSVEGALGTDTQYF,TGTGCCAGCAGCGTAGAAGGAGCGTTGGGCACAGATACGCAGTATTTT
TRBD2,TRBJ2-1,-,TRBV2,CASRPGLAGDNEQFF,TGTGCCAGCAGACCGGGACTAGCGGGGGACAATGAGCAGTTCTTC
-,TRBJ2-1,-,TRBV4-1,CASSQGTDEQFF,TGCGCCAGCAGCCAAGGAACGGATGAGCAGTTCTTC
TRBD2,TRBJ2-7,-,TRBV5-4,CASSLEALGLAGHEQYF,TGTGCCAGCAGCTTGGAGGCCCTGGGACTAGCGGGCCACGAGCAGTACTTC
-,TRBJ1-2,once,TRBV7-2,CASSFLGGGYTF,TGTGCCAGCAGCTTCCTAGGAGGTGGCTACACCTTC
-,TRBJ2-1,-,TRBV11-1,CASGGDSSYNEQFF,TGTGCCAGCGGGGGCGACTCTAGTTACAATGAGCAGTTCTTC
-,TRBJ2-7,-,TRBV5-6,CASSLGARTSSYEQYF,TGTGCCAGCAGCTTGGGGGCCAGGACCAGCTCCTACGAGCAGTACTTC
TRBD2,TRBJ2-5,once,TRBV7-8,CASSFLAAQETQYF,TGTGCCAGCAGCTTCCTAGCGGCCCAAGAGACCCAGTACTTC
-,TRBJ1-2,-,TRBV5-1,CASSLLARRNDNYEGYTF,TGCGCCAGCAGCTTGTTAGCCAGGCGAAACGACAACTATGAGGGCTACACCTTC
-,TRBJ1-1,-,TRBV2,CASSLRGNTEAFF,TGTGCCAGCAGCCTCAGGGGGAACACTGAAGCTTTCTTT
-,TRBJ1-1,-,TRBV9,CASRPFSDTEAFF,TGTGCCAGCAGGCCGTTTTCGGACACTGAAGCTTTCTTT
-,TRBJ1-2,-,TRBV19,CASSIDIRQGYGYTF,TGTGCCAGTAGTATAGATATCCGGCAGGGCTATGGCTACACCTTC
-,TRBJ2-7,-,TRBV5-1,CASSLDSTYEQYF,TGCGCCAGCAGCTTAGACAGCACCTACGAGCAGTACTTC
-,TRBJ1-1,-,TRBV7-2,CASSPISSRVFAEAFF,TGTGCCAGCAGCCCCATTAGTTCCAGGGTCTTCGCTGAAGCTTTCTTT
TRBD1,TRBJ2-7,-,TRBV6-5,CASSYRPGGIYEQYF,TGTGCCAGCAGTTACCGCCCAGGGGGAATTTACGAGCAGTACTTC
TRBD1,TRBJ1-2,few,TRBV7-2,CASSQGAGGIYGYTF,TGTGCCAGCAGCCAGGGGGCAGGGGGCATCTATGGCTACACCTTC
TRBD1,TRBJ1-4,-,TRBV6-6,CASSLDTGGTEKLFF,TGTGCCAGCAGTTTAGACACAGGGGGCACTGAAAAACTGTTTTTT
TRBD1,TRBJ1-2,-,TRBV7-9,CASSLTEPGQGIVGYTF,TGTGCCAGCAGCTTAACCGAACCGGGACAGGGGATAGTTGGCTACACCTTC
-,TRBJ2-1,-,TRBV5-1,CASSPVLPNEQFF,TGCGCCAGCAGCCCCGTCCTCCCCAATGAGCAGTTCTTC
TRBD1,TRBJ2-7,-,TRBV4-1,CASSHAAGTGGYEQYF,TGCGCCAGCAGCCACGCTGCCGGGACAGGGGGCTACGAGCAGTACTTC
-,TRBJ1-1,few,TRBV5-1,CASSLYTGNTEAFF,TGCGCCAGCAGCTTGTATACTGGTAACACTGAAGCTTTCTTT